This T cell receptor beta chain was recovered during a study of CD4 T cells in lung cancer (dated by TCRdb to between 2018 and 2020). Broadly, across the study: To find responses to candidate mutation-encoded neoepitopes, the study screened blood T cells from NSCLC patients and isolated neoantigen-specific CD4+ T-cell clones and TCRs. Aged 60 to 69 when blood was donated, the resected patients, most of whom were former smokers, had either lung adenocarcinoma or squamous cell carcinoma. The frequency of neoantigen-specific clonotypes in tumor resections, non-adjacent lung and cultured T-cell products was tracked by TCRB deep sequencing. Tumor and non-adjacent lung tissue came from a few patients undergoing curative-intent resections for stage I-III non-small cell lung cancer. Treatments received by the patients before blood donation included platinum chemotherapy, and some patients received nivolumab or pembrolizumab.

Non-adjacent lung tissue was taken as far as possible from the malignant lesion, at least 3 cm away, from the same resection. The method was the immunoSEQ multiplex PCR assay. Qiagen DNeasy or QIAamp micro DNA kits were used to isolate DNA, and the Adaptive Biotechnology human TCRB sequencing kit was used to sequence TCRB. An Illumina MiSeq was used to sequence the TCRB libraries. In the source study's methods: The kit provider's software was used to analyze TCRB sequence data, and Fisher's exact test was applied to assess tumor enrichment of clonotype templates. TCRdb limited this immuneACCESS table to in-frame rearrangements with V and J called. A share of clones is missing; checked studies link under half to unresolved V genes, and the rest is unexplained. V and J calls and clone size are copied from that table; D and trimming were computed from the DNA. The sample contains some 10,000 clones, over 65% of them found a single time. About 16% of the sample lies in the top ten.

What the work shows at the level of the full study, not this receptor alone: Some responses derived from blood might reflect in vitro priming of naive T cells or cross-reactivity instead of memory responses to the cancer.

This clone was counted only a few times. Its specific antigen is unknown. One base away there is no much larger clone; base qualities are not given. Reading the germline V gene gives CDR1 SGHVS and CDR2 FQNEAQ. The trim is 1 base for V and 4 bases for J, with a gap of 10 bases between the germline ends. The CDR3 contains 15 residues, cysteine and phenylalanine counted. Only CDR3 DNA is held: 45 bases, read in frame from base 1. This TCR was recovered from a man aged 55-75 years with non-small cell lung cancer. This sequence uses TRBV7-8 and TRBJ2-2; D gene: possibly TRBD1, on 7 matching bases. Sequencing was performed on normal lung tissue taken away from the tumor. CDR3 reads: CASSLGQGGTGELFF. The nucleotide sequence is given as TGTGCCAGCAGCTTAGGACAGGGAGGCACCGGGGAGCTGTTTTTT.